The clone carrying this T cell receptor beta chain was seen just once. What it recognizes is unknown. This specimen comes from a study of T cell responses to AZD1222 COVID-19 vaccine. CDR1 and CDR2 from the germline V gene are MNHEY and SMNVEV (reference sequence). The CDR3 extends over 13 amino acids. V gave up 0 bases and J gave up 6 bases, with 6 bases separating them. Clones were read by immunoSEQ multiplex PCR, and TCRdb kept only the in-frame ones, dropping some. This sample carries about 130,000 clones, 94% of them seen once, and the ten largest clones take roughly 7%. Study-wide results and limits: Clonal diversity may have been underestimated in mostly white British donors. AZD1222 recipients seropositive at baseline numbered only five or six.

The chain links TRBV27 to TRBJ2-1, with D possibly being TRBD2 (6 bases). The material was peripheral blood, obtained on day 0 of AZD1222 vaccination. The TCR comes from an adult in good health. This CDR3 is CASSLSGGNEQFF. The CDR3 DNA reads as TGTGCCAGCAGTTTATCGGGGGGCAATGAGCAGTTCTTC.